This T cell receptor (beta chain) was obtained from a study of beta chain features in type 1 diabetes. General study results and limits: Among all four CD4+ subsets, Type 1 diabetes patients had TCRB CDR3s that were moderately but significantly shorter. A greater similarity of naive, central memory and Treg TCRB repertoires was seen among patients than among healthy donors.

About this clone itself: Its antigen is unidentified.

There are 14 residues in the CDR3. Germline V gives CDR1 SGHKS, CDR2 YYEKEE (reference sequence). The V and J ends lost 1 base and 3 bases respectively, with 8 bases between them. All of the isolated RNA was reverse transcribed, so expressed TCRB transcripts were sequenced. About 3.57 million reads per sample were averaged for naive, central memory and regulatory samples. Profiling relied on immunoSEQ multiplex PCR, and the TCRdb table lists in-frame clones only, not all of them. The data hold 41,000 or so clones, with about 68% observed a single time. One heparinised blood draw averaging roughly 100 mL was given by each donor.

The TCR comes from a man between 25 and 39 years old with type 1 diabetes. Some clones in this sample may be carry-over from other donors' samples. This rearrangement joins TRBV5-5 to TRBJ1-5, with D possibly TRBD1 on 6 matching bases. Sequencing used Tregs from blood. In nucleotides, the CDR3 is TGTGCCAGCAGCTTGACAGGGACCAATCAGCCCCAGCATTTT. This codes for CASSLTGTNQPQHF.